Listed here are 27 T cell receptor beta chains from one sample, sequenced in a study of stem cell transplantation in POMP-related autoinflammatory disease. Only in-frame clones appear in the TCRdb table, and some are missing; sequencing was by immunoSEQ multiplex PCR. This table has more than 25,000 clones, about 91% appearing once. The sequencing here drew on CD4+ T cells from PBMCs, taken before stem cell transplantation. These receptors were obtained from a human donor with POMP-related autoinflammation and immune dysregulation (PRAID).

The J gene is TRBJ2-5, the V gene TRBV5-1; D possibly matches TRBD1 or TRBD2 (7 bases each). The V gene lost 3 bases and the J gene lost 5 bases, with 17 bases spanning the gap. This CDR3 has 15 amino acids. The germline CDR1 and CDR2 sequences are SGHRS and YFSETQ. The CDR3 region has the DNA TGCGCCAGCAGCTCGACAGGGAGGGGTCAGGAGACCCAGTACTTC. Amino acids: CASSSTGRGQETQYF.

V and J are TRBV19 and TRBJ2-5, with TRBD2 matching over 7 bases. V dropped 5 bases and J dropped 2; count of bases not matched to a gene: 8. The CDR3 is 15 residues long. Germline CDR1 reads LNHDA; CDR2 reads SQIVND (reference sequence). Here the CDR3 reads CASSLASGFQETQYF. As DNA, the CDR3 is TGTGCCAGTAGTTTGGCTAGCGGATTTCAAGAGACCCAGTACTTC. The entire variable domain, with the rest obtained from reference TRBV19 and TRBJ2-5, is as follows: DGGITQSPKYLFRKEGQNVTLSCEQNLNHDAMYWYRQDPGQGLRLIYYSQIVNDFQKGDIAEGYSVSREKKESFPLTVTSAQKNPTAFYLCASSLASGFQETQYFGPGTRLLVL.

The chain uses TRBV28 and TRBJ2-3, with D hard to call. Germline V gene lookup returns CDR1 MDHEN and CDR2 SYDVKM. This CDR3 contains 15 residues. Trimming stripped 2 bases from V and 5 bases from J, with 14 bases between. The chain's CDR3 is CASSLPGLKGDTQYF. CDR3 sequence (DNA): TGTGCCAGCAGTTTACCCGGGCTAAAGGGAGATACGCAGTATTTT.

The chain is built from TRBV6-1 and TRBJ1-2, with D unresolved. The CDR3 contains 12 residues. Germline CDR1 is MNHNS and CDR2 is SASEGT. Trimming stripped 1 base from V and 2 bases from J, with 2 bases between. The CDR3 here is CASSEGNYGYTF. CDR3 sequence (DNA): TGTGCCAGCAGTGAAGGGAACTATGGCTACACCTTC.

This clone was observed a handful of times. The chain has TRBV18 and TRBJ1-5, with TRBD1 matching over 8 bases. The germline gives CDR1 KGHSH, CDR2 LQKENI. V shed 4 bases, J shed 7 bases, and the junction held 3 bases outside the gene matches. CDR3 length: 13 amino acids. CDR3 nucleotides: TGTGCCAGCTCACAGGCAGGGGGCCAGCCCCAGCATTTT. Translation: CASSQAGGQPQHF.

The V call is TRBV2, the J call TRBJ2-5; D gene unclear. The V gene's germline CDR1 is SNHLY and CDR2 FYNNEI. The CDR3 length is 16 residues. V was shortened by 7 bases and J by 2 bases, with 20 bases between the two germline ends. The DNA of the CDR3 is TGTGCCAGCATCCTAGGTAGGCTCCGGCAGCAAGAGACCCAGTACTTC. Translation gives CASILGRLRQQETQYF. Full variable domain (missing parts from reference TRBV2 and TRBJ2-5): EPEVTQTPSHQVTQMGQEVILRCVPISNHLYFYWYRQILGQKVEFLVSFYNNEISEKSEIFDDQFSVERPDGSNFTLKIRSTKLEDSAMYFCASILGRLRQQETQYFGPGTRLLVL.

The rearrangement links TRBV5-5 to TRBJ1-1; 7 bases agree with TRBD1. Unmatched junction bases numbered 15, after V lost 4 bases and J lost 6 bases. This CDR3 region has 16 residues. The germline gives CDR1 SGHKS, CDR2 YYEKEE (reference sequence). The CDR3 loop is CASSLLGQVFASEAFF. CDR3 nucleotide sequence: TGTGCCAGCAGCCTTCTTGGACAGGTTTTCGCCTCTGAAGCTTTCTTT.

The rearrangement uses TRBV6-6 and TRBJ1-4; 7 nucleotides match TRBD1. The germline V gene encodes CDR1 MNHNY and CDR2 SVGAGI (reference sequence). This CDR3 has 14 residues. The junction had 7 bases not matched to a gene; V was cut back by 2 bases and J by 10 bases. CDR3 sequence: CASSYQQGWGKLFF. The CDR3, as DNA: TGTGCCAGCAGTTACCAACAGGGGTGGGGAAAACTGTTTTTT.

The V call is TRBV7-2, the J call TRBJ1-2, with 8 bases lining up with TRBD1. Germline lookup yields CDR1 SGHTA and CDR2 FQGNSA. J lost 5 bases, V lost 5 bases, and 7 bases had no gene match. CDR3 size: 14 residues. The CDR3 protein is CASSGTGGRYGYTF. The CDR3 DNA sequence: TGTGCCAGCAGCGGAACAGGGGGTCGATATGGCTACACCTTC.

The gene calls are TRBV7-6 and TRBJ2-7, with D perhaps matching TRBD2 (6 bases). The ends were cut back, 2 bases at V and 4 bases at J, with 18 bases in the middle. This CDR3 has 16 residues. From germline, CDR1 is SGHVS and CDR2 FNYEAQ. The CDR3 DNA is TGTGCCAGCAGCTTACTGTCGGCGGGGCCGGGGTACGAGCAGTACTTC. It encodes CASSLLSAGPGYEQYF.

This sequence joins TRBV11-1 and TRBJ2-5; TRBD1 might be the D (6 bases). V was shortened by 5 bases and J by 3 bases, with 13 bases between the two germline ends. The CDR3 consists of 14 residues. Germline CDR1 SGHAT, CDR2 FQDESV (reference sequence). This CDR3 reads CASSPGTTKETQYF. CDR3 nucleotide sequence: TGTGCCAGCAGCCCCGGGACAACCAAAGAGACCCAGTACTTC.

The V call is TRBV6-5, the J call TRBJ2-7; TRBD2 is a possible D gene (6 bases). This CDR3 region has 14 residues. Germline values: CDR1 MNHEY, CDR2 SVGAGI. V gave up 6 bases and J gave up 4 bases, with 16 bases separating them. CDR3 bases: TGTGCCAGCAGCCCCCCCGGGGGTTGGTACGAGCAGTACTTC. This sequence encodes CASSPPGGWYEQYF.

This chain links TRBV11-2 with TRBJ2-1; D unresolved. The CDR3 contains 16 residues. Germline CDR1 SGHAT, CDR2 FQNNGV. Trimming stripped 0 bases from V and 7 bases from J, with 16 bases between. The CDR3 region is CASSLDGLWVANEQFF. As DNA, the CDR3 is TGTGCCAGCAGCTTAGACGGGCTTTGGGTAGCTAATGAGCAGTTCTTC.

The rearrangement links TRBV5-1 to TRBJ1-6; D gene unclear. Germline V CDR1 and CDR2: SGHRS, YFSETQ. Deletions cut 4 bases from V and 8 bases from J, with 10 bases between. CDR3 length equals 13 residues. CDR3 protein: CASSRPPDSPLHF. Written as DNA, the CDR3 is TGCGCCAGCAGCCGTCCTCCGGATTCACCCCTCCACTTT.

The chain combines TRBV7-6 with TRBJ2-3, with TRBD1 matching 8 bases. The length of the CDR3 is 17 residues. Germline V lookup: CDR1 SGHVS, CDR2 FNYEAQ. Trimming cost V 5 bases and J 7 bases; bases outside gene matches: 17. The CDR3 DNA reads as TGTGCCAGCAGCCCGGGGGTCCGGACAGGGATGAAGCATACGCAGTATTTT. This translates into CASSPGVRTGMKHTQYF.

In DNA, the CDR3 is TGTGCCAGCAGTGGAGAAGCGGGAGGGTTCCACGAGCAGTACTTC. Translated: CASSGEAGGFHEQYF. This chain joins TRBV2 and TRBJ2-7; 10 positions agree with TRBD2. Germline values: CDR1 SNHLY, CDR2 FYNNEI. The CDR3 loop spans 15 amino acids. Unmatched junction bases numbered 8, after V lost 4 bases and J lost 5 bases.

The V call is TRBV5-1, the J call TRBJ2-3; no reliable D call. The ends were cut back, 7 bases at V and 5 bases at J, with 11 bases in the middle. The CDR3 covers 12 residues. The V gene's germline CDR1 is SGHRS and CDR2 YFSETQ. The CDR3 here is CASAASGDTQYF. The DNA of the CDR3 is TGCGCCAGCGCAGCGTCGGGAGATACGCAGTATTTT.

This clone was seen a single time. This chain links TRBV19 with TRBJ2-1; TRBD1 agrees at 8 bases. Germline CDR1 and CDR2: LNHDA and SQIVND (reference sequence). The trim removed 8 bases at V and 1 base at J, leaving 7 bases unmatched. This CDR3 is 15 amino acids long. The CDR3 DNA sequence: TGTGCCAGTGGACAGGGAGTTGGGTCCTACAATGAGCAGTTCTTC. As protein: CASGQGVGSYNEQFF.

The CDR3 DNA follows: TGTGCCAGTAGTATGGGTAGTAGCACTGAAGCTTTCTTT. Its translation: CASSMGSSTEAFF. The gene calls are TRBV19 and TRBJ1-1; D gene unclear. V shed 3 bases and J shed 4 bases, with 9 bases lying between them. There are 13 residues in the CDR3. Germline values: CDR1 LNHDA, CDR2 SQIVND (reference sequence).

The rearrangement uses TRBV25-1 and TRBJ2-1, with 8 bases lining up with TRBD2. The CDR3 sequence is 16 residues long. V dropped 0 bases and J dropped 0; count of bases not matched to a gene: 1. Germline loops: CDR1 MGHDK, CDR2 SYGVNS. CDR3 sequence: CASSEYLAGSYNEQFF. The CDR3 coding sequence is TGTGCCAGCAGTGAATATCTAGCGGGCTCCTACAATGAGCAGTTCTTC.

CDR3 nucleotides: TGTGCCAGCTCACCAACGGGATTCTACGAGCAGTACTTC. Translation gives CASSPTGFYEQYF. The gene calls are TRBV18 and TRBJ2-7, with D possibly matching TRBD2 (5 bases). Germline V gene sequence: CDR1 KGHSH, CDR2 LQKENI. The CDR3 runs to 13 residues. V was shortened by 2 bases and J by 3 bases, with 8 bases between the two germline ends.

The chain recombines TRBV28 with TRBJ1-1; 8 nucleotides align to TRBD1. The V gene end was trimmed by 6 bases and the J gene end by 2 bases; junction bases not matched to a gene: 5. This CDR3 region has 14 residues. The germline CDR1 and CDR2 sequences are MDHEN and SYDVKM. The CDR3 spells CASSPGQGNTEAFF. DNA for the CDR3: TGTGCCAGCAGCCCCGGACAGGGAAACACTGAAGCTTTCTTT.

The rearrangement joins TRBV5-1 to TRBJ1-2, with D tentatively TRBD1 (5 bases). Trimming stripped 0 bases from V and 6 bases from J, with 21 bases between. This CDR3 region has 17 residues. CDR1 and CDR2 from the germline V gene are SGHRS and YFSETQ. CDR3 sequence: CASSLVGQASDGDGYTF. The CDR3 bases are TGCGCCAGCAGCTTGGTGGGGCAGGCATCCGATGGGGATGGCTACACCTTC.

This clone was seen only once. J is TRBJ2-3 and V is TRBV6-5; D is unclear. Germline loops: CDR1 MNHEY, CDR2 SVGAGI. CDR3 length equals 13 residues. Trimming pared 0 bases from V and 6 bases from J, leaving 7 bases between. This CDR3 is CASSYSGIDTQYF. Here the CDR3 DNA reads TGTGCCAGCAGTTACTCAGGAATCGATACGCAGTATTTT.

The rearrangement joins TRBV5-1 to TRBJ2-1; D is unclear. This CDR3 is built from 15 residues. Between the trimmed V and J ends, which lost 0 bases and 4 bases, there was a span of 11 bases. Germline values: CDR1 SGHRS, CDR2 YFSETQ. CDR3 sequence reads: CASSLDFANYNEQFF. Written as DNA, the CDR3 is TGCGCCAGCAGCTTGGATTTTGCGAATTACAATGAGCAGTTCTTC.

V is TRBV5-1 and J is TRBJ1-1, with a tentative D call TRBD1 (5 bases). The CDR3 has 14 amino acids. V dropped 3 bases and J dropped 1 base, with 10 bases sitting between them. The germline V gene has CDR1 SGHRS and CDR2 YFSETQ. The DNA of the CDR3 is TGCGCCAGCAGCTACCAAACAGGGAACACTGAAGCTTTCTTT. Its translation: CASSYQTGNTEAFF.

This chain links TRBV30 with TRBJ2-7, with TRBD1 matching 9 bases. The V and J ends lost 2 bases and 5 bases, in that order; junction bases with no gene match: 10. Germline CDR1 is GTSNPN and CDR2 is SVGIG (reference sequence). This CDR3 contains 15 residues. The CDR3, as DNA: TGTGCCTGGAGTAGAAAGGGACAGGGAGTCCACGAGCAGTACTTC. Translation gives CAWSRKGQGVHEQYF. Full variable domain (missing parts from reference TRBV30 and TRBJ2-7): SQTIHQWPATLVQPVGSPLSLECTVEGTSNPNLYWYRQAAGRGLQLLFYSVGIGQISSEVPQNLSASRPQDRQFILSSKKLLLSDSGFYLCAWSRKGQGVHEQYFGPGTRLTVT.